Below, 6 T cell receptor beta chains from the same sample are listed, as sequenced in a study of T-cell reconstitution after alpha-beta-depleted transplantation in children. The authors prepared the TCRbeta library with unique molecular identifiers. Via MiXCR, TCRdb re-called the PCR reads, giving one row per CDR3 protein. This sample has about 72,000 distinct CDR3 sequences, with about 7% found just once. Sample: PBMCs from the stem cell graft donor, taken from the stem cell graft. The origin of the receptors is a human donor who donated a stem cell graft to a child with acute lymphoblastic leukemia.

This clonotype was seen at least ten times. The gene calls are TRBV29-1 and TRBJ2-5; unclear D gene. The germline V gene has CDR1 SQVTM and CDR2 ANQGSEA. Trimming stripped 4 bases from V and 5 bases from J, with 8 bases between. The CDR3 covers 11 residues. Here the CDR3 DNA reads TGCAGCGTTGGGGAAGGGGAGACCCAGTACTTC. Encoded protein: CSVGEGETQYF. Variable domain in full (rest from reference TRBV29-1 and TRBJ2-5): SAVISQKPSRDICQRGTSLTIQCQVDSQVTMMFWYRQQPGQSLTLIATANQGSEATYESGFVIDKFPISRPNLTFSTLTVSNMSPEDSSIYLCSVGEGETQYFGPGTRLLVL.

This clonotype turned up a few times. This chain links TRBV29-1 with TRBJ1-1; 7 nucleotides align to TRBD1. The CDR3 extends over 13 amino acids. Unmatched junction bases numbered 6, after V lost 7 bases and J lost 1 base. CDR1 SQVTM and CDR2 ANQGSEA come from the germline V gene. In DNA form, the CDR3 reads TGCAGCGGGACGGACAGGCCGAACACTGAAGCTTTCTTT. Its translation: CSGTDRPNTEAFF.

Only one count was recorded for this clonotype. The chain joins TRBV2 to TRBJ1-5, with D tentatively TRBD1 (5 bases). Germline V gives CDR1 SNHLY, CDR2 FYNNEI. V lost 7 bases to trimming and J lost 0 bases, with 13 bases between them. The CDR3 contains 15 residues. The CDR3 is CASTEGADSNQPQHF. CDR3 nucleotide sequence: TGTGCCAGCACCGAAGGGGCTGATAGCAATCAGCCCCAGCATTTT.

This clonotype was seen many times. The rearrangement links TRBV5-1 to TRBJ2-1; 9 nucleotides match TRBD2. Trimming removed 4 bases from V and 6 bases from J; junction bases left unmatched: 14. CDR1 is SGHRS, CDR2 YFSETQ, per germline. CDR3 size: 17 residues. CDR3 region: CASSQSGGFESVNEQFF. The CDR3 DNA reads TGCGCCAGCAGCCAAAGCGGGGGGTTCGAAAGTGTCAATGAGCAGTTCTTC.

This clonotype was seen ten or more times. The chain carries TRBV12-3 or TRBV12-4 and TRBJ2-5; possibly TRBD1 for D (5 bases). This CDR3 spans 15 amino acids. Between the trimmed V and J ends, which lost 3 bases and 4 bases, there was a span of 15 bases. CDR3 sequence reads: CASSFGSAGRETQYF. CDR3 nucleotide sequence: TGTGCCAGCAGTTTCGGGTCGGCAGGGCGAGAGACCCAGTACTTC.

Remarks on this clonotype: Possible read error: a much larger clone is one base away. V is TRBV19 and J is TRBJ1-1, with 7 bases identical to TRBD1. Germline CDR1 and CDR2: LNHDA and SQIVND (reference sequence). CDR3 size: 14 residues. CDR3 sequence reads: CASSRQGRNTDAFF. Here the CDR3 DNA reads TGTGCCAGTAGCCGACAGGGACGAAACACTGACGCTTTCTTT.